Sequencing of this T cell receptor beta chain was carried out in a study of CD8 T cells in ankylosing spondylitis. Findings and limits, study-wide: Earlier studies detected some motif variants in reactive arthritis synovial fluid and blood. Researchers report that disease-linked clones proved CD8+ and relatively rare in peripheral blood. Seemingly characteristic of ankylosing spondylitis blood was a TCR beta motif consisting of about 8 highly homologous variants. It was reported that disease-linked clones were significantly enriched in matched ankylosing spondylitis synovial fluid.

Germline CDR1 is SGHRS and CDR2 is YFSETQ. V was clipped by 8 bases and J by 2 bases, with 8 bases between them. CDR3 size: 12 residues. This clonotype occurred many times. Its antigen is not known. Making the TCR beta libraries involved quantitative 5'-RACE with molecular barcodes. TCRdb ran MiXCR on the 5' RACE reads and lists one entry per CDR3 protein. The sample holds 100,000 or so distinct CDR3 sequences, roughly 8.5% seen once. The TCR comes from a male donor with ankylosing spondylitis. The genes are TRBV5-1 and TRBJ1-3; a weak D match, TRBD1 (6 bases). Sequenced material: blood, either unsorted or a sorted T cell fraction (not recorded which). CDR3 amino acids: CARRGAGNTIYF. The CDR3, as DNA: TGCGCCAGGAGGGGGGCTGGAAACACCATATATTTT.